The source of this TCR beta chain is a study of shared clonotypes between healthy human individuals. CDR3 size: 15 residues. V was shortened by 0 bases and J by 9 bases, with 17 bases between the two germline ends. The germline V gene has CDR1 SNHLY and CDR2 FYNNEI. Only in-frame clones appear in the TCRdb table, and some are missing; sequencing was by immunoSEQ multiplex PCR. The table lists 1,400,000 or so clones, around 98.5% of them singletons, with approximately 0.4% in the top ten. In its sample, this clone was seen once. The antigen is undetermined. General study findings and limits: A few donors had 4% to 6.5% of their naive CD4 clonotypes in common.

The source of this sequence is a man aged 30 to 39 in good health. Sequencing used naive CD4+ T cells sorted from blood. This sample's subset: CD45RA+ positively selected. The chain uses TRBV2 and TRBJ1-2; the D is unclear. For the CDR3, the DNA is TGTGCCAGCAGTGAAGCGTATGGCGATTTAGCTCGCTACACCTTC. It encodes CASSEAYGDLARYTF.